In this sample, the clone carrying this T cell receptor (beta chain) turned up many times. Its matching antigen is unknown. The data stem from a study of neurological immune-mediated disorders. General observations from the study: The absence of any CDR3 amino acid sequence shared by expanded clones across subjects suggests that repertoires were private in all groups. HTLV-1-associated myelopathy displayed the greatest TCR clonal expansion, and multiple sclerosis exhibited the smallest, lower than that of healthy controls.

TCRdb independently ran MiXCR on the 5' RACE reads; one entry per CDR3 protein. In the table there are 130,000 or so distinct CDR3 sequences, about 3.2% of which are singletons. Deletions cut 2 bases from V and 8 bases from J, with 12 bases between. The CDR3 totals 13 residues. J is TRBJ1-1 and V is TRBV12-3 or TRBV12-4, with D possibly TRBD1 on 5 matching bases. Sequenced: PBMCs. The sequence was collected from a woman younger than 45 with multiple sclerosis. CDR3 loop: CASSLTGGVEAFF. CDR3 DNA: TGTGCCAGCAGTTTAACAGGAGGGGTAGAAGCTTTCTTT.